This T cell receptor beta chain was recorded in a study of T cell repertoires in cytomegalovirus infection. Across the study: Public TCR beta signatures were indicative of both CMV infection and a matching HLA type.

Study-wide results and limits: Dominating the ex vivo response were TCR beta clonotypes that were CMV-specific and HLA-C-restricted.

The CDR3 has 14 amino acids. Trimming removed 6 bases at V and 0 bases at J, with 12 bases between. Germline-derived CDR1 and CDR2 are SGHNT and YYREEE (reference sequence). One entry per CDR3 protein, called by TCRdb with MiXCR from the reads. The sample records approximately 910,000 distinct CDR3 sequences, about 33% being singletons. As to this clonotype: The target antigen is unknown.

Specimen: cultured CD8+ T cells from PBMCs, collected from culture after CMV antigen stimulation. The rearrangement joins TRBV5-4 to TRBJ1-1; tentative D call: TRBD1 (5 bases). This receptor was obtained from a human donor in good health (CMV status not recorded). Some clones in this sample may be carry-over from other donors' samples. CDR3 bases: TGTGCCAGCAACTTTTGGGACCTGAACACTGAAGCTTTCTTT. This encodes CASNFWDLNTEAFF.